This T cell receptor (beta chain) was recovered during a study of human T cells and chemical hapten exposure. Study-level background: Alopecia areata, totalis or universalis affected patients who were mostly female.

The time point: patch test 1, 2 weeks after DPC sensitization. Treatment noted: therapeutic diphenylcyclopropenone sensitization with weekly scalp DPC. A single record per CDR3 protein comes from TCRdb applying MiXCR to the RACE reads. The sample consists of 340,000 or so distinct CDR3 sequences, roughly 6.9% of them appearing once. Whole-study findings and limits: TCRs at a frequency above 1 in 1000 stayed unchanged with DPC sensitization.

This clonotype was seen ten or more times. Its antigen is currently unknown. The input for sequencing was whole blood, taken in connection with sensitization to the hapten diphenylcyclopropenone (DPC). The TCR comes from a woman aged 18 to 35 with alopecia areata. Some clones in this sample may be carry-over from other donors' samples.

CDR3 sequence reads: CASSSGPATAKNIQYF. The CDR3, as DNA: TGTGCCAGCAGCTCGGGACCGGCTACAGCCAAAAACATTCAGTACTTC. The chain couples TRBV11-2 to TRBJ2-4, with D possibly called TRBD1 or TRBD2 (5 bases each). This CDR3 has 16 residues. V lost 4 bases and J 0 bases, leaving 13 bases between the germline ends. From germline, CDR1 is SGHAT and CDR2 FQNNGV.